A selection of T cell receptor beta chains follows, all from one sample in a study of shared clonotypes between healthy human individuals. The method was immunoSEQ multiplex PCR; TCRdb's version includes in-frame clones alone and lacks a portion of them. This sample has about 690,000 clones, with less than 95% found just once. Specimen: memory CD8+ T cells from PBMCs. These receptors were obtained from a man between 18 and 35 years old in good health. Some clones in this sample may be carry-over from other donors' samples. CDR3s include the opening cysteine and the closing phenylalanine or tryptophan. Each record gives: J gene, clone size, V gene, D gene, CDR3 protein, CDR3 DNA. D genes are given only for firm matches. Some rows have no size entry. The others give once, few or many, or a class for an expanded clone.

>TRBJ1-4|NA|TRBV5-6|TRBD1
CASSVDRGREKLFF
TGTGCCAGCAGCGTGGACAGGGGACGTGAAAAACTGTTTTTT
>TRBJ2-7|NA|TRBV5-8|NA
CASSQHEQYF
TGTGCCAGCAGTCAACACGAGCAGTACTTC
>TRBJ2-5|once|TRBV9|TRBD2
CASSVGSGGGQETQYF
TGTGCCAGCAGCGTTGGTAGCGGGGGAGGACAAGAGACCCAGTACTTC
>TRBJ2-5|NA|TRBV7-8|NA
CASNRVGQQETQYF
TGTGCCAGCAATCGTGTAGGTCAACAAGAGACCCAGTACTTC
>TRBJ2-2|NA|TRBV9|TRBD1
CASSLTGGAGTGELFF
TGTGCCAGCAGCTTAACAGGGGGCGCAGGCACCGGGGAGCTGTTTTTT
>TRBJ2-2|NA|TRBV27|NA
CASSSWGETGELFF
TGTGCCAGCAGTTCTTGGGGGGAGACCGGGGAGCTGTTTTTT
>TRBJ2-7|NA|TRBV7-9|NA
CASRATSSYEQYF
TGTGCCAGCAGGGCTACCAGCTCCTACGAGCAGTACTTC
>TRBJ2-1|NA|TRBV28|TRBD2
CASSTGLAGGTYNEQFF
TGTGCCAGCAGCACCGGACTAGCGGGAGGTACCTACAATGAGCAGTTCTTC
>TRBJ1-1|NA|TRBV6-5|NA
CASSSQGGTEAFF
TGTGCCAGCAGTTCCCAGGGTGGCACTGAAGCTTTCTTT
>TRBJ2-1|NA|TRBV5-8|NA
CASSLVRGNEQFF
TGTGCCAGCAGCTTGGTCAGGGGCAATGAGCAGTTCTTC
>TRBJ1-1|NA|TRBV6-5|NA
CASSYGDVDTEAFF
TGTGCCAGCAGTTACGGAGATGTAGACACTGAAGCTTTCTTT
>TRBJ1-4|NA|TRBV5-4|NA
CASSSGPDNEKLFF
TGTGCCAGCAGCTCGGGGCCGGACAATGAAAAACTGTTTTTT
>TRBJ2-1|NA|TRBV5-1|TRBD2
CASSLRPSGGNEQFF
TGCGCCAGCAGCTTGAGGCCTAGCGGAGGAAATGAGCAGTTCTTC
>TRBJ1-2|NA|TRBV28|NA
CASSRGAANYGYTF
TGTGCCAGCAGTCGGGGGGCAGCTAACTATGGCTACACCTTC
>TRBJ2-1|once|TRBV7-6|NA
CASIRGESSYNEQFF
TGTGCCAGCATACGCGGGGAAAGCTCCTACAATGAGCAGTTCTTC
>TRBJ2-7|NA|TRBV29-1|TRBD1
CSVEVTGASYEQYF
TGCAGCGTTGAAGTGACAGGGGCCTCCTACGAGCAGTACTTC
>TRBJ1-5|NA|TRBV5-1|NA
CASRSSSNQPQHF
TGCGCCAGCAGGAGCTCGAGCAATCAGCCCCAGCATTTT
>TRBJ2-7|NA|TRBV28|NA
CASKTGPGGYEQYF
TGTGCCAGCAAGACAGGGCCCGGGGGCTACGAGCAGTACTTC
>TRBJ2-1|once|TRBV6-9|TRBD1
CASTDRGEQFF
TGTGCCAGCACAGACAGGGGTGAGCAGTTCTTC
>TRBJ1-1|NA|TRBV28|TRBD1
CASSLLTGGVNTEAFF
TGTGCCAGCAGTTTACTTACAGGGGGGGTGAACACTGAAGCTTTCTTT
>TRBJ1-2|few|TRBV4-1|NA
CASSPFREPYGYTF
TGCGCCAGCAGCCCATTCAGGGAGCCCTATGGCTACACCTTC
>TRBJ2-3|NA|TRBV5-4|NA
CASSLSGDDTQYF
TGTGCCAGCAGCTTAAGTGGGGACGATACGCAGTATTTT
>TRBJ2-1|NA|TRBV10-2|NA
CASSEYHEQFF
TGCGCCAGCAGTGAATATCATGAGCAGTTCTTC
>TRBJ2-3|NA|TRBV27|NA
CASSPLHTSTDTQYF
TGTGCCAGCAGTCCTCTCCACACTAGCACAGATACGCAGTATTTT
>TRBJ2-3|once|TRBV14|TRBD2
CASSQDYSSGPTDTQYF
TGTGCCAGCAGCCAAGATTATTCTAGCGGGCCCACAGATACGCAGTATTTT
>TRBJ2-7|NA|TRBV6-5|NA
CASSYQAGPSYEQYF
TGTGCCAGCAGTTACCAGGCGGGACCGTCCTACGAGCAGTACTTC
>TRBJ1-5|NA|TRBV19|TRBD1
CASSTDRGKQPQHF
TGTGCCAGTAGTACCGACAGGGGGAAGCAGCCCCAGCATTTT
>TRBJ1-5|NA|TRBV19|TRBD1
CASSGRQGAIQPQHF
TGTGCCAGTAGTGGGAGACAGGGGGCGATTCAGCCCCAGCATTTT
>TRBJ2-7|NA|TRBV28|NA
CASSNPGYEQYF
TGTGCCAGCAGCAACCCAGGGTACGAGCAGTACTTC
>TRBJ1-1|many|TRBV5-5|NA
CASASGETEAFF
TGTGCCAGCGCATCAGGGGAGACTGAAGCTTTCTTT
>TRBJ1-5|NA|TRBV5-8|NA
CASGWGWGGNQPQHF
TGTGCCAGTGGATGGGGGTGGGGCGGCAATCAGCCCCAGCATTTT
>TRBJ2-7|NA|TRBV9|NA
CASSPRSRSYEQYF
TGTGCCAGCAGCCCCCGCAGCAGATCCTACGAGCAGTACTTC
>TRBJ2-1|NA|TRBV5-1|TRBD2
CASSPGTNSYNEQFF
TGCGCCAGCAGCCCCGGGACTAACTCCTACAATGAGCAGTTCTTC
>TRBJ1-1|NA|TRBV11-2|TRBD1
CASSSSRGRRYYTEAFF
TGTGCCAGCAGTTCCTCCAGGGGGCGGAGGTATTACACTGAAGCTTTCTTT
>TRBJ2-2|NA|TRBV2|NA
CASSEGRGRELFF
TGTGCCAGCAGTGAAGGACGGGGCCGGGAGCTGTTTTTT
>TRBJ2-7|once|TRBV11-3|NA
CASSLVDREQYF
TGTGCCAGCAGCTTAGTCGATCGAGAGCAGTACTTC
>TRBJ1-5|once|TRBV2|NA
CASSPTSGLNQPQHF
TGTGCCAGCAGCCCAACTTCGGGCCTCAATCAGCCCCAGCATTTT
>TRBJ2-1|NA|TRBV10-3|TRBD2
CAISRGLAGASYNEQFF
TGTGCCATCAGTCGCGGACTAGCGGGGGCCTCCTACAATGAGCAGTTCTTC